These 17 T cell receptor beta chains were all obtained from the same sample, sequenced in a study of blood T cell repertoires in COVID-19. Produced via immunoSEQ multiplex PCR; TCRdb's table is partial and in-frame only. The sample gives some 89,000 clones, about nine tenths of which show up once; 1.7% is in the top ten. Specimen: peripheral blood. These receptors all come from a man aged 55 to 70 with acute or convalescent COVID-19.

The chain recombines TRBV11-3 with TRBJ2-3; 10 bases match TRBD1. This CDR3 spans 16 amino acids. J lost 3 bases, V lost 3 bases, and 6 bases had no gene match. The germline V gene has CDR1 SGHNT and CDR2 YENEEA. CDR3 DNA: TGTGCCAGCAGCTTGACAGGGGGCAGGAGTACAGATACGCAGTATTTT. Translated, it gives CASSLTGGRSTDTQYF.

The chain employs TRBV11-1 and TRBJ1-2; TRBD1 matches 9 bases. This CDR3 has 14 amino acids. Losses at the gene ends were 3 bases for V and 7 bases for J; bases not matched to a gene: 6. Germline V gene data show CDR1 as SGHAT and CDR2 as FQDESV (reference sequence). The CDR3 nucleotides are TGTGCCAGCAGCTTGGACAGGGGAAAGGGTGGCTACACCTTC. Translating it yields CASSLDRGKGGYTF.

The CDR3 region has the DNA TGTGCCTGGATCACCGGACAGGGAGGATTTAATTCACCCCTCCACTTT. It yields the protein CAWITGQGGFNSPLHF. This chain joins TRBV30 and TRBJ1-6; 8 nucleotides agree with TRBD1. V was clipped by 4 bases and J by 6 bases; unmatched bases: 11. Germline assignment: CDR1 GTSNPN and CDR2 SVGIG (reference sequence). The CDR3 totals 16 residues.

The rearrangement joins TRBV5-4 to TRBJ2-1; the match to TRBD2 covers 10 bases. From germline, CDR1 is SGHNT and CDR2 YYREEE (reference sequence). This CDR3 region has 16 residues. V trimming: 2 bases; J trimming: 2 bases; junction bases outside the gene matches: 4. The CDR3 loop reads CASSFGSGGAYNEQFF. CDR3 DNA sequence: TGTGCCAGCAGCTTTGGCAGCGGGGGGGCCTACAATGAGCAGTTCTTC.

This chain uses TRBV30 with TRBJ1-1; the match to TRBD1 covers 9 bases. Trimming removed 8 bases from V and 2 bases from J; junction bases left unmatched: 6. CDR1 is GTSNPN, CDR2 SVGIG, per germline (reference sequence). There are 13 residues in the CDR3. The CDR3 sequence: CAGGQGINTEAFF. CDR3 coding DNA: TGTGCCGGAGGACAGGGGATAAACACTGAAGCTTTCTTT.

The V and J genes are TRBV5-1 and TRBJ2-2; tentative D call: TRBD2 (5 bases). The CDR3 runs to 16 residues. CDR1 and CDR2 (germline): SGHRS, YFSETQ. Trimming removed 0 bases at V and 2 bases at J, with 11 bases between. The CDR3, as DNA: TGCGCCAGCAGCTTGGTGGTAGCTAGCAACACCGGGGAGCTGTTTTTT. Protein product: CASSLVVASNTGELFF.

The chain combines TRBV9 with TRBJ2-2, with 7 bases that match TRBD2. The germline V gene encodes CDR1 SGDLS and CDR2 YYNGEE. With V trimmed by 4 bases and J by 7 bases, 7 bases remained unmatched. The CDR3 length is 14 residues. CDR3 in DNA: TGTGCCAGCAGCCCGTGGGGGGGTTACGGGGAGCTGTTTTTT. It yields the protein CASSPWGGYGELFF.

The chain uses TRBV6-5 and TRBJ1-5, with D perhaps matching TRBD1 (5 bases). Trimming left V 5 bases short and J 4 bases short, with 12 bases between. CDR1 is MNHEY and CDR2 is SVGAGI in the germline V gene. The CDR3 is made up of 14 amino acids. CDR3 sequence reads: CASSPDSLNQPQHF. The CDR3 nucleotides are TGTGCCAGCAGTCCCGACAGCCTAAATCAGCCCCAGCATTTT.

The CDR3 reads CASSATGGLRRNEKLFF. The CDR3, as DNA: TGTGCCAGCAGCGCGACAGGGGGCCTTCGGAGGAATGAAAAACTGTTTTTT. This chain uses TRBV14 with TRBJ1-4, with TRBD1 matching 10 bases. V was clipped by 5 bases and J by 5 bases; unmatched bases: 11. CDR3 size: 17 residues. The germline gives CDR1 SGHDN, CDR2 FVKESK.

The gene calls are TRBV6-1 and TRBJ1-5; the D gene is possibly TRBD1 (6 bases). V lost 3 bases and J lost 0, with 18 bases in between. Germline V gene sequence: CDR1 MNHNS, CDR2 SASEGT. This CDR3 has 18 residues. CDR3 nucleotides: TGTGCCAGCAGTGACGACAGGACAACCCCGTATAGCAATCAGCCCCAGCATTTT. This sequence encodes CASSDDRTTPYSNQPQHF.

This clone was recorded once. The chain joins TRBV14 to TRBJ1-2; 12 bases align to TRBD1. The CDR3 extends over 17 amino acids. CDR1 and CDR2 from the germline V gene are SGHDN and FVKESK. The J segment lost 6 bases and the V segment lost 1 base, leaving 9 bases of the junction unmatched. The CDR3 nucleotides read TGTGCCAGCAGCCAAGTAAATCTCCGGGACAGGGGGCATGGCTACACCTTC. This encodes CASSQVNLRDRGHGYTF.

CDR3 region: CASSIAGTLGEQFF. CDR3 coding DNA: TGTGCCAGTAGTATTGCGGGTACCTTGGGTGAGCAGTTCTTC. The chain has TRBV19 and TRBJ2-1; D may be TRBD2 (5 bases). The ends were cut back, 3 bases at V and 9 bases at J, with 15 bases in the middle. The CDR3 is made up of 14 amino acids. CDR1 LNHDA and CDR2 SQIVND come from the germline V gene (reference sequence).

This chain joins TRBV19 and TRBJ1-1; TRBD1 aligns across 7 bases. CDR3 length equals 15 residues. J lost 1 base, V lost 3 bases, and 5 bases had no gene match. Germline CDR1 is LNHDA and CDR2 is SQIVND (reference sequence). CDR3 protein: CASSIREGANTEAFF. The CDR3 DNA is TGTGCCAGTAGTATCAGAGAGGGGGCGAACACTGAAGCTTTCTTT.

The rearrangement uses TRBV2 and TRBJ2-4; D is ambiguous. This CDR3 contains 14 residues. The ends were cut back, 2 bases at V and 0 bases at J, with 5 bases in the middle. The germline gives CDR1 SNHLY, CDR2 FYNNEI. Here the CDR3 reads CASSELVAKNIQYF. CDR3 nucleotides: TGTGCCAGCAGTGAATTAGTAGCCAAAAACATTCAGTACTTC. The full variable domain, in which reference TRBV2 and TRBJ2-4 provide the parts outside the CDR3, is EPEVTQTPSHQVTQMGQEVILRCVPISNHLYFYWYRQILGQKVEFLVSFYNNEISEKSEIFDDQFSVERPDGSNFTLKIRSTKLEDSAMYFCASSELVAKNIQYFGAGTRLSVL.

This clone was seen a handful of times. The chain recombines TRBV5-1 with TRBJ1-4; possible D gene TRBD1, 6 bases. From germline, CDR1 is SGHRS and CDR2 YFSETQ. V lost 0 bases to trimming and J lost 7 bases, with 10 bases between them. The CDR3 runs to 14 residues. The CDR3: CASSLEQGVEKLFF. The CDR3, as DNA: TGCGCCAGCAGCTTGGAACAGGGAGTTGAAAAACTGTTTTTT.

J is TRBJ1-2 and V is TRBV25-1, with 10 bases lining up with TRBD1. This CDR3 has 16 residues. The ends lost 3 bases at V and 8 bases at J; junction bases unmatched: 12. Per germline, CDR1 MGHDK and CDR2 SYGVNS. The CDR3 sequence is CASSDFAGTGVNGYTF. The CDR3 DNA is TGTGCCAGCAGTGATTTCGCCGGGACAGGGGTTAACGGCTACACCTTC.

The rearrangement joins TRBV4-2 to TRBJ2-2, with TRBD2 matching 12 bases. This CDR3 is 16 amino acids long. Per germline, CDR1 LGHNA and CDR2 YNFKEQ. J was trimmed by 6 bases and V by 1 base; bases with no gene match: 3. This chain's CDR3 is CASSQAASGGAGELFF. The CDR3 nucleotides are TGTGCCAGCAGCCAAGCAGCTAGCGGGGGGGCCGGGGAGCTGTTTTTT.